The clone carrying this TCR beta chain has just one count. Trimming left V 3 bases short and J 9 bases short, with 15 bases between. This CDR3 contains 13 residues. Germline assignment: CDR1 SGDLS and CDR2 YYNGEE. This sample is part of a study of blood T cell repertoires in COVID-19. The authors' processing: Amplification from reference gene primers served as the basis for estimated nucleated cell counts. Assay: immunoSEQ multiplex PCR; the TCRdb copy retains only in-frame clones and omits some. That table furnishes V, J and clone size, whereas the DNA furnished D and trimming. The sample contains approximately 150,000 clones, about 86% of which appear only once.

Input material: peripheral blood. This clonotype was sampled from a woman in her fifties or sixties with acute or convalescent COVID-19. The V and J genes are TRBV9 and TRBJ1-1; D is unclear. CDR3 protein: CASSASGVAKAFF. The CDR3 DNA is TGTGCCAGCAGCGCCTCCGGGGTAGCCAAAGCTTTCTTT. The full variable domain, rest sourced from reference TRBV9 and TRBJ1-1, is DSGVTQTPKHLITATGQRVTLRCSPRSGDLSVYWYQQSLDQGLQFLIQYYNGEERAKGNILERFSAQQFPDLHSELNLSSLELGDSALYFCASSASGVAKAFFGQGTRLTVV.